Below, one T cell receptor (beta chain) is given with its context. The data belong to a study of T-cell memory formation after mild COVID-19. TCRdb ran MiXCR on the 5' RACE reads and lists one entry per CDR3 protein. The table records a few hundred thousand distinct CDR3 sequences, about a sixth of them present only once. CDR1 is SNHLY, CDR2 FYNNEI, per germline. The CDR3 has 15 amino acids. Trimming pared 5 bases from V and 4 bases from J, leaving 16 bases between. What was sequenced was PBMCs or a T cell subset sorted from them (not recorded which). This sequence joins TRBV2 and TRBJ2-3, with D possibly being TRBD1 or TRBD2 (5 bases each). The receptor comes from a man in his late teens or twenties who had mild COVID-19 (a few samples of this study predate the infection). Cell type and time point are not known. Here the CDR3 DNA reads TGTGCCAGCAGTCTTGGGGGAAGTAGCGCAGATACGCAGTATTTT. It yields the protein CASSLGGSSADTQYF. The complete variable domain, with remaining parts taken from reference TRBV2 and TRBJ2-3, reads EPEVTQTPSHQVTQMGQEVILRCVPISNHLYFYWYRQILGQKVEFLVSFYNNEISEKSEIFDDQFSVERPDGSNFTLKIRSTKLEDSAMYFCASSLGGSSADTQYFGPGTRLTVL.